The TCR beta chain under discussion was sequenced for a study of T cells in Graves' hyperthyroidism and ophthalmopathy. The wider study: The initial diagnosis was the point when peripheral blood was collected, ahead of any treatment. Overall study findings and caveats: The model's output predicted ophthalmopathy at a median of about 6.5 months prior to onset.

The V end lost 5 bases, the J end lost 3 bases, and 7 bases lay between the germline ends. In germline, CDR1 is MDHEN, CDR2 SYDVKM. The CDR3 contains 12 residues. Amplified TCR beta CDR3 regions derived from RNA transcripts. HTBI primers were used for first-round RT-PCR of the TCR CDR3. TCRdb re-called the multiplex PCR reads through MiXCR, storing one row per CDR3 protein. The sample holds about 290,000 distinct CDR3 sequences, about 14% seen once. This clonotype was seen repeatedly, ten times or more. What it binds is not known. Material: blood. V is TRBV28 and J is TRBJ1-2; D not certain. The receptor was derived from a woman aged 25 to 45 with Graves' hyperthyroidism that later progressed to Graves' ophthalmopathy. This CDR3 reads CASSPGYYGYTF. CDR3 DNA sequence: TGTGCCAGCAGTCCGGGGTACTATGGCTACACCTTC.